This is a list of T cell receptor beta chains from one sample in a study of monozygotic twins with inflammatory bowel disease. TCRdb re-called the 5' RACE reads; one entry per CDR3 protein, DNA not given. This listing includes about 420,000 distinct CDR3 sequences. The sample was blood. These receptors came from a human donor with ulcerative colitis or Crohn's disease, or a healthy co-twin of an affected twin (not recorded which). CDR3s include the opening cysteine and the closing phenylalanine or tryptophan.

>TRBV9|TRBJ2-3
CASSVGSPLDTQYF
>TRBV29-1|TRBJ2-3
CSVNSGTGQYF
>TRBV30|TRBJ2-4
CAWSVGVPKNIQYF
>TRBV20-1|TRBJ2-5
CSAPGQNQETQYF
>TRBV6-2/TRBV6-3|TRBJ1-5
CASSYLGWRTDSNQPQHF
>TRBV27|TRBJ1-4
CASSASHRGEEKLFF
>TRBV5-4|TRBJ2-4
CASSSYRGIDNIQYF
>TRBV9|TRBJ2-7
CASSPRPDYEQYF
>TRBV5-1|TRBJ2-2
CASSLSQAGANTGELFF
>TRBV7-3|TRBJ2-5
CASSLNSIAETQYF
>TRBV6-1|TRBJ2-7
CASRVLDTPNYEQYF
>TRBV6-1|TRBJ1-2
CASRRDILHYGYTF
>TRBV20-1|TRBJ1-5
CSQAQAGQPQHF
>TRBV6-6|TRBJ1-6
CASSIGGTNSPLHF
>TRBV7-9|TRBJ2-1
CASSPWGQSSYNEQFF
>TRBV11-2|TRBJ2-5
CASSLDLSGSGETQYF
>TRBV27|TRBJ2-3
CASSLLRGATDTQYF
>TRBV27|TRBJ2-1
CASSLGFAEQFF
>TRBV4-3|TRBJ2-7
CASSQDRSGSMYEQYF
>TRBV10-3|TRBJ1-1
CAISGRNTEAFF
>TRBV6-1|TRBJ1-4
CASSDRQGLGEKLFF
>TRBV7-2|TRBJ2-7
CASSLFLAGSYEQYF
>TRBV12-3/TRBV12-4|TRBJ2-7
CASRRTSGSSYEQYF
>TRBV27|TRBJ1-2
CASRDTLAANYGYTF
>TRBV7-2|TRBJ1-6
CASTLDRGSPLHF
>TRBV6-1|TRBJ1-6
CASSEAVTPLHF
>TRBV19|TRBJ2-2
CASSVTLSAGELFF
>TRBV7-3|TRBJ1-1
CASSPTSQGNTEAFF
>TRBV18|TRBJ2-1
CASSLIRGEQFF
>TRBV20-1|TRBJ2-4
CSAIRQGINIQYF